A single sample gave rise to the 32 T cell receptor beta chains below, sequenced in a study of cytomegalovirus exposure and HLA in healthy donors. 60 Vbeta and 13 Jbeta primers were used in PCR. The protocol was immunoSEQ multiplex PCR, while the TCRdb copy is restricted to in-frame clones and leaves out a portion. The table has 100,000 to 150,000 clones, 77% seen once. Sample: PBMCs. The source of these receptors is a human donor in good health.

The chain recombines TRBV28 with TRBJ2-1, with 13 nucleotides matching TRBD2. Germline V gene sequence: CDR1 MDHEN, CDR2 SYDVKM. CDR3 size: 16 residues. The trim removed 6 bases at V and 5 bases at J, leaving 7 bases unmatched. The CDR3 DNA sequence: TGTGCCAGCAGCCTACTAGCGGGAGGGATTGACAATGAGCAGTTCTTC. Its protein is CASSLLAGGIDNEQFF. Full variable domain (outside the CDR3, taken from reference TRBV28 and TRBJ2-1): DVKVTQSSRYLVKRTGEKVFLECVQDMDHENMFWYRQDPGLGLRLIYFSYDVKMKEKGDIPEGYSVSREKKERFSLILESASTNQTSMYLCASSLLAGGIDNEQFFGPGTRLTVL.

The chain uses TRBV11-2 and TRBJ2-3; tentative D call: TRBD1 (5 bases). V lost 7 bases to trimming and J lost 0 bases, with 11 bases between them. The V gene's germline CDR1 is SGHAT and CDR2 FQNNGV. The CDR3 runs to 14 residues. The CDR3 reads CASIRWGSTDTQYF. Written as DNA, the CDR3 is TGTGCCAGCATCCGGTGGGGCAGCACAGATACGCAGTATTTT.

This sequence joins TRBV6-5 and TRBJ1-1; 8 bases agree with TRBD1. V shed 4 bases and J 0 bases; nucleotides not matched to a gene: 4. This CDR3 has 15 amino acids. CDR1 and CDR2 (germline): MNHEY, SVGAGI. CDR3 sequence reads: CASSLGDRLNTEAFF. CDR3 in DNA: TGTGCCAGCAGTTTGGGGGACAGGTTGAACACTGAAGCTTTCTTT.

The genes are TRBV5-1 and TRBJ2-3, with TRBD2 matching over 9 bases. CDR1 and CDR2 (germline): SGHRS, YFSETQ. The CDR3 covers 15 residues. V gave up 1 base and J gave up 3 bases; unmatched junction bases: 3. CDR3 region: CASSLSGLATDTQYF. The CDR3 bases are TGCGCCAGCAGCTTGTCTGGACTAGCGACAGATACGCAGTATTTT.

A few counts support this clone. The rearrangement joins TRBV6-5 to TRBJ2-6; TRBD1 matches at 7 bases. The CDR3 extends over 15 amino acids. The germline CDR1 and CDR2 sequences are MNHEY and SVGAGI. V lost 6 bases, J lost 0 bases, and 2 bases stayed unmatched. Here the CDR3 reads CASSQGDSGANVLTF. In DNA form, the CDR3 reads TGTGCCAGCAGCCAGGGGGACTCTGGGGCCAACGTCCTGACTTTC.

The chain employs TRBV5-1 and TRBJ2-2; possibly TRBD1 for D (6 bases). CDR3 length equals 12 residues. CDR1 is SGHRS and CDR2 is YFSETQ in the germline V gene. V was trimmed by 3 bases and J by 8 bases, leaving 8 bases between them. The DNA for the CDR3 is TGCGCCAGCAGCTATCAGGGGGGGGAGCTGTTTTTT. Translated: CASSYQGGELFF.

This sequence joins TRBV5-1 and TRBJ2-2; D is ambiguous. Looked up from germline, CDR1 is SGHRS and CDR2 is YFSETQ. Trimming removed 4 bases from V and 2 bases from J, with 12 bases in between. The CDR3 loop spans 15 amino acids. The chain's CDR3 is CASSLQDINTGELFF. The CDR3 DNA sequence: TGCGCCAGCAGCCTCCAAGACATCAACACCGGGGAGCTGTTTTTT.

V is TRBV6-5 and J is TRBJ2-7, with 9 nucleotides matching TRBD1. Germline CDR1 and CDR2: MNHEY and SVGAGI. This CDR3 is built from 13 residues. Losses at the gene ends were 6 bases for V and 7 bases for J; bases not matched to a gene: 7. CDR3 sequence reads: CASRAGQGREQYF. In nucleotides, the CDR3 is TGTGCCAGCAGAGCAGGACAGGGGAGGGAGCAGTACTTC.

V gene TRBV18 combines with J gene TRBJ2-7; weak D call: TRBD2 (6 bases). The CDR3 consists of 13 residues. Between the trimmed V and J ends, which lost 3 bases and 5 bases, there was a span of 11 bases. The germline V gene encodes CDR1 KGHSH and CDR2 LQKENI. The CDR3: CASSPEGLNEQYF. The DNA of the CDR3 is TGTGCCAGCTCACCGGAGGGCCTCAACGAGCAGTACTTC. Full variable domain (rest looked up from reference TRBV18 and TRBJ2-7): NAGVMQNPRHLVRRRGQEARLRCSPMKGHSHVYWYRQLPEEGLKFMVYLQKENIIDESGMPKERFSAEFPKEGPSILRIQQVVRGDSAAYFCASSPEGLNEQYFGPGTRLTVT.

The rearrangement links TRBV19 to TRBJ1-2, with D unresolved. The CDR3 contains 13 residues. Germline assignment: CDR1 LNHDA and CDR2 SQIVND (reference sequence). With 10 bases removed from V and 2 bases from J, the gap between germline ends came to 14 bases. The CDR3: CATMTDFNYGYTF. CDR3 sequence (DNA): TGTGCCACTATGACTGATTTCAACTATGGCTACACCTTC. The entire variable domain, with the rest obtained from reference TRBV19 and TRBJ1-2, is as follows: DGGITQSPKYLFRKEGQNVTLSCEQNLNHDAMYWYRQDPGQGLRLIYYSQIVNDFQKGDIAEGYSVSREKKESFPLTVTSAQKNPTAFYLCATMTDFNYGYTFGSGTRLTVV.

This chain uses TRBV6-5 with TRBJ2-2; TRBD1 agrees at 10 bases. Germline V gives CDR1 MNHEY, CDR2 SVGAGI. The ends lost 3 bases at V and 5 bases at J; junction bases unmatched: 3. The CDR3 totals 15 residues. The CDR3 DNA reads TGTGCCAGCAGTTATTGGGACAGGGGAACCGGGGAGCTGTTTTTT. Amino acid sequence: CASSYWDRGTGELFF.

This chain connects TRBV7-9 to TRBJ2-7; 12 bases match TRBD1. The CDR3 loop spans 14 amino acids. The junction had 5 bases not matched to a gene; V was cut back by 3 bases and J by 8 bases. Germline values: CDR1 SEHNR, CDR2 FQNEAQ (reference sequence). CDR3 residues: CASSFRDRGRKQYF. In nucleotides, the CDR3 is TGTGCCAGCAGCTTCCGGGACAGGGGGCGCAAGCAGTACTTC.

The genes are TRBV19 and TRBJ1-5; 7 bases line up with TRBD1. V gave up 3 bases and J gave up 4 bases; unmatched junction bases: 6. There are 15 residues in the CDR3. The germline CDR1 and CDR2 sequences are LNHDA and SQIVND (reference sequence). The CDR3 protein is CASSIQDRSNQPQHF. CDR3 nucleotide sequence: TGTGCCAGTAGTATTCAGGACAGGAGTAATCAGCCCCAGCATTTT.

This chain joins TRBV4-2 and TRBJ2-7, with 7 nucleotides matching TRBD1. The germline gives CDR1 LGHNA, CDR2 YNFKEQ. Trimming removed 1 base from V and 9 bases from J; junction bases left unmatched: 0. This CDR3 is 11 amino acids long. The CDR3 bases are TGTGCCAGCAGCCAAGGACAGGGGCAGTACTTC. Translating it yields CASSQGQGQYF.

DNA for the CDR3: TGTGCCAGTAGTCTTCCGACGGGGTATTCACCCCTCCACTTT. It codes for CASSLPTGYSPLHF. The rearrangement joins TRBV19 to TRBJ1-6; D not certain. The germline CDR1 and CDR2 sequences are LNHDA and SQIVND (reference sequence). The germline V and J ends were trimmed by 5 bases and 8 bases, with 13 bases remaining between them. There are 14 residues in the CDR3. The full variable domain, with the rest looked up from reference TRBV19 and TRBJ1-6, is DGGITQSPKYLFRKEGQNVTLSCEQNLNHDAMYWYRQDPGQGLRLIYYSQIVNDFQKGDIAEGYSVSREKKESFPLTVTSAQKNPTAFYLCASSLPTGYSPLHFGNGTRLTVT.

This chain joins TRBV5-4 and TRBJ2-3; a possible D gene is TRBD2 (5 bases). V was shortened by 5 bases and J by 2 bases, with 15 bases between the two germline ends. The CDR3 is 15 residues long. CDR1 and CDR2 from the germline V gene are SGHNT and YYREEE (reference sequence). The DNA for the CDR3 is TGTGCCAGCAGTCTCGATCCGGGGTACACAGATACGCAGTATTTT. It yields the protein CASSLDPGYTDTQYF.

V and J are TRBV28 and TRBJ1-5, with no clear D. The V and J ends lost 2 bases and 4 bases respectively, with 12 bases between them. The germline V gene encodes CDR1 MDHEN and CDR2 SYDVKM. The CDR3 is 15 residues long. The CDR3 region is CASSLPGPGNQPQHF. Written as DNA, the CDR3 is TGTGCCAGCAGTTTACCCGGCCCCGGGAATCAGCCCCAGCATTTT.

The V and J genes are TRBV6-5 and TRBJ2-5; maybe TRBD2 (7 bases). CDR3 size: 14 residues. Germline assignment: CDR1 MNHEY and CDR2 SVGAGI. Trimming took 11 bases from V and 5 from J, leaving 21 bases between them. The CDR3 nucleotides read TGTGCCTCCTCAGGGGAGGGGGAGCGGGAGACCCAGTACTTC. Translating it yields CASSGEGERETQYF.

The chain employs TRBV11-3 and TRBJ2-6; 8 bases are a match to TRBD1. V was pared by 1 base and J by 0 bases, with 11 bases of the junction left unmatched. The CDR3 is 20 residues long. Germline CDR1 reads SGHNT; CDR2 reads YENEEA. The CDR3 here is CASSLVGQGATGSGANVLTF. CDR3 sequence (DNA): TGTGCCAGCAGCTTAGTCGGCCAGGGGGCCACAGGCTCTGGGGCCAACGTCCTGACTTTC.

For the CDR3, the DNA is TGTGCCAGCAGTTACTCCACCCCTCTTAGCAATGGCTACACCTTC. It is translated as CASSYSTPLSNGYTF. This rearrangement joins TRBV6-5 to TRBJ1-2; unclear D gene. The CDR3 has 15 amino acids. CDR1 is MNHEY and CDR2 is SVGAGI in the germline V gene. Trimming removed 0 bases at V and 6 bases at J, with 14 bases between.

This clone is a singleton in its sample. The chain recombines TRBV2 with TRBJ1-5; D possibly corresponds to TRBD1 (6 bases). The V gene lost 6 bases and the J gene lost 6 bases, with 15 bases spanning the gap. Germline values: CDR1 SNHLY, CDR2 FYNNEI. The CDR3 length is 14 residues. CDR3: CASREQGAGQPQHF. CDR3 nucleotides: TGTGCCAGCAGAGAACAGGGCGCTGGTCAGCCCCAGCATTTT. The full variable domain, rest sourced from reference TRBV2 and TRBJ1-5, is EPEVTQTPSHQVTQMGQEVILRCVPISNHLYFYWYRQILGQKVEFLVSFYNNEISEKSEIFDDQFSVERPDGSNFTLKIRSTKLEDSAMYFCASREQGAGQPQHFGDGTRLSIL.

The genes are TRBV6-6 and TRBJ2-5; 7 bases are shared with TRBD1. The J segment lost 1 base and the V segment lost 0 bases, leaving 2 bases of the junction unmatched. The V gene's germline CDR1 is MNHNY and CDR2 SVGAGI (reference sequence). This CDR3 comprises 15 residues. The CDR3 here is CASSYSQGRQETQYF. CDR3 bases: TGTGCCAGCAGTTACTCACAGGGGCGCCAAGAGACCCAGTACTTC.

The chain employs TRBV7-8 and TRBJ2-5; a weak D match, TRBD1 (6 bases). The tail of the sequence fits TRBJ2-7 better, so the J call may be wrong. There are 14 residues in the CDR3. Germline lookup yields CDR1 SGHVS and CDR2 FQNEAQ. The CDR3 sequence is CASSLGGLSYEQYF. As DNA, the CDR3 is TGTGCCAGCAGCCTTGGGGGCCTCTCCTACGAGCAGTACTTC.

This clone occurred a few times. The rearrangement joins TRBV5-8 to TRBJ2-1; a possible D gene is TRBD2 (5 bases). The CDR3 length is 10 residues. Trimming took 5 bases from V and 10 from J, leaving 7 bases between them. Germline assignment: CDR1 SGHTS and CDR2 YDEGEE. CDR3 in amino acids: CASRLAEQFF. The CDR3 nucleotides are TGTGCCAGCAGGTTAGCGGAGCAGTTCTTC.

This clone was seen only once. The chain combines TRBV5-1 with TRBJ2-7, with TRBD1 as a possible D gene (5 bases). This CDR3 is built from 13 residues. Germline-derived CDR1 and CDR2 are SGHRS and YFSETQ. Trimming pared 1 base from V and 6 bases from J, leaving 11 bases between. CDR3: CASSLMVQGEQYF. CDR3 coding DNA: TGCGCCAGCAGCTTGATGGTCCAGGGCGAGCAGTACTTC.

V is TRBV6-5 and J is TRBJ1-1; D not certain. Trimming removed 4 bases at V and 3 bases at J, with 9 bases between. Germline lookup yields CDR1 MNHEY and CDR2 SVGAGI. CDR3 length: 13 residues. The CDR3 region is CASSFSFYTEAFF. The CDR3 DNA reads as TGTGCCAGCAGTTTCTCCTTTTACACTGAAGCTTTCTTT.

V gene TRBV14 combines with J gene TRBJ2-7; tentative D call: TRBD2 (5 bases). The V gene's germline CDR1 is SGHDN and CDR2 FVKESK. V dropped 1 base and J dropped 2 bases, with 9 bases sitting between them. There are 14 residues in the CDR3. The CDR3 loop reads CASSQGTGTYEQYF. The CDR3 nucleotides are TGTGCCAGCAGCCAAGGGACGGGGACCTACGAGCAGTACTTC.

This chain joins TRBV18 and TRBJ2-5, with 7 bases lining up with TRBD1. This CDR3 region has 16 residues. Germline CDR1 is KGHSH and CDR2 is LQKENI. The V gene end was trimmed by 3 bases and the J gene end by 5 bases; junction bases not matched to a gene: 12. The CDR3 bases are TGTGCCAGCTCACCGGGGTTACAGGGGTCGGCGGAGACCCAGTACTTC. Its protein is CASSPGLQGSAETQYF.

V usage is TRBV11-3 and J usage is TRBJ2-1; 9 bases agree with TRBD2. The V gene's germline CDR1 is SGHNT and CDR2 YENEEA. V was pared by 5 bases and J by 10 bases, with 3 bases of the junction left unmatched. CDR3 length: 12 amino acids. The CDR3 reads CASSRAGGEQFF. CDR3 nucleotides: TGTGCCAGCAGCCGCGCGGGGGGGGAGCAGTTCTTC.

The chain uses TRBV7-8 and TRBJ1-5; weak D call: TRBD1 (6 bases). Germline-derived CDR1 and CDR2 are SGHVS and FQNEAQ. With 2 bases removed from V and 0 bases from J, the gap between germline ends came to 8 bases. This CDR3 comprises 15 residues. For the CDR3, the DNA is TGTGCCAGCAGCTTACAGGGGTATAGCAATCAGCCCCAGCATTTT. Translating gives CASSLQGYSNQPQHF. The full variable domain, rest sourced from reference TRBV7-8 and TRBJ1-5, is GAGVSQSPRYKVAKRGQDVALRCDPISGHVSLFWYQQALGQGPEFLTYFQNEAQLDKSGLPSDRFFAERPEGSVSTLKIQRTQQEDSAVYLCASSLQGYSNQPQHFGDGTRLSIL.

This chain uses TRBV5-5 with TRBJ1-1; 9 bases line up with TRBD1. The germline V gene has CDR1 SGHKS and CDR2 YYEKEE (reference sequence). This CDR3 is 15 amino acids long. V lost 5 bases and J lost 5; bases outside the gene matches: 10. The CDR3 is CASSTGTGIWTEAFF. CDR3 coding DNA: TGTGCCAGCAGTACGGGGACAGGGATTTGGACTGAAGCTTTCTTT.

The gene calls are TRBV4-1 and TRBJ1-4, with D unclear. Between the trimmed V and J ends, which lost 4 bases and 8 bases, there was a span of 23 bases. CDR1 is MGHRA, CDR2 YSYEKL, per germline. This CDR3 is 17 amino acids long. This chain's CDR3 is CASSLRLGSGGNEKLFF. CDR3 sequence (DNA): TGCGCCAGCAGCCTCAGATTGGGTTCGGGAGGAAACGAAAAACTGTTTTTT.